This passage covers 8 T cell receptor beta chains from one sample sequenced in a study of tumor-infiltrating lymphocytes in primary liver carcinoma. RNA was extracted from whole blood without cell sorting, alongside germline DNA. Production of TCR beta cDNA used approximately 0.55 ug total RNA together with a constant-region primer. Libraries for TCR beta were built through three nested multiplex PCR rounds, which together made up a slightly modified ARM-PCR procedure. The first two PCR rounds used TRBV1-TRBV30 primers with a Cbeta primer, approximately 10 cycles each. TCRdb redid the calling of the multiplex PCR reads with MiXCR, one entry per CDR3 protein. The sample contains about 330,000 distinct CDR3 sequences, less than 70% of which appear only once. Input material: peripheral blood. These receptors all come from a middle-aged man with primary liver carcinoma and hepatitis B virus infection.

The V and J genes are TRBV5-1 and TRBJ2-7; 12 positions agree with TRBD2. The trim removed 4 bases at V and 2 bases at J, leaving 4 bases unmatched. Germline V gene sequence: CDR1 SGHRS, CDR2 YFSETQ. CDR3 length equals 15 residues. The CDR3 is CASSTGLAGTYEQYF. The DNA of the CDR3 is TGCGCCAGCAGCACGGGACTAGCGGGTACCTACGAGCAGTACTTC. Based on the CDR3 plus reference TRBV5-1 and TRBJ2-7, the full variable domain is KAGVTQTPRYLIKTRGQQVTLSCSPISGHRSVSWYQQTPGQGLQFLFEYFSETQRNKGNFPGRFSGRQFSNSRSEMNVSTLELGDSALYLCASSTGLAGTYEQYFGPGTRLTVT.

This clonotype was recorded once. The junction departs from germline at one end; a sequencing error may be responsible. The rearrangement uses TRBV11-2 and TRBJ1-1; 12 bases map to TRBD1. The germline V gene has CDR1 SGHAT and CDR2 FQNNGV. This CDR3 spans 14 amino acids. This CDR3 is CASRKGQGAGEAFF. CDR3 coding DNA: TGTGCTAGCAGGAAGGGACAGGGGGCCGGTGAAGCTTTCTTT.

This clonotype is medium-sized by share. The gene calls are TRBV29-1 and TRBJ2-5; D unresolved. V gave up 6 bases and J gave up 5 bases, with 10 bases separating them. Germline-derived CDR1 and CDR2 are SQVTM and ANQGSEA. The length of the CDR3 is 11 residues. CDR3 DNA: TGCAGCGTAGCCCAAGCGGAGACCCAGTACTTC. It translates to CSVAQAETQYF.

This clonotype came up a few times. The rearrangement uses TRBV6-5 and TRBJ2-2; no reliable D call. Trimming took 5 bases from V and 5 from J, leaving 6 bases between them. Germline V CDR1 and CDR2: MNHEY, SVGAGI. The CDR3 has 12 amino acids. CDR3 loop: CASSTQTGELFF. The CDR3, as DNA: TGTGCCAGCAGTACCCAAACCGGGGAGCTGTTTTTT.

As for this clonotype: The CDR3 end shows no conserved phenylalanine or tryptophan, and so a read error is likely. The rearrangement joins TRBV10-3 to TRBJ2-5; 9 bases line up with TRBD2. The germline V gene encodes CDR1 ENHRY and CDR2 SYGVKD. V trimming: 3 bases; J trimming: 5 bases; junction bases outside the gene matches: 4. The length of the CDR3 is 14 residues. The CDR3 loop is CAISDLAGRETQYS. The CDR3 DNA reads as TGTGCCATCAGTGACCTAGCGGGGAGGGAGACCCAGTACTCC.

This clonotype was recorded once. One junction end does not reproduce the germline sequence, and a read error may be involved. Written as DNA, the CDR3 is TGTGCCAACAGTTGCGGGGCGGGAGGGCCTCTCGCCTACGAGCAGTACTTC. As protein: CANSCGAGGPLAYEQYF. V is TRBV6-2 or TRBV6-3 and J is TRBJ2-7, with TRBD2 matching over 9 bases. The CDR3 consists of 17 residues. Germline CDR1 reads MNHEY; CDR2 reads SVGEGT.

About this clonotype: A much larger clone lies one base from this, so it may be a read error. The rearrangement links TRBV5-4 to TRBJ2-2, with TRBD1 as a possible D gene (6 bases). Germline V gives CDR1 SGHNT, CDR2 YYREEE (reference sequence). CDR3 size: 12 residues. CDR3 DNA: TGTGCCAACTCCAGGGACACCGGGGAGCCGTTTTTT. Protein: CANSRDTGEPFF.

The rearrangement uses TRBV5-4 and TRBJ2-3, with TRBD1 matching over 9 bases. Germline lookup yields CDR1 SGHNT and CDR2 YYREEE (reference sequence). The CDR3 consists of 14 residues. With V trimmed by 4 bases and J by 9 bases, 9 bases remained unmatched. Here the CDR3 DNA reads TGTGCCAGCAGCCACGGACAGGGGACTAAGACGCAGTATTTT. This encodes CASSHGQGTKTQYF.